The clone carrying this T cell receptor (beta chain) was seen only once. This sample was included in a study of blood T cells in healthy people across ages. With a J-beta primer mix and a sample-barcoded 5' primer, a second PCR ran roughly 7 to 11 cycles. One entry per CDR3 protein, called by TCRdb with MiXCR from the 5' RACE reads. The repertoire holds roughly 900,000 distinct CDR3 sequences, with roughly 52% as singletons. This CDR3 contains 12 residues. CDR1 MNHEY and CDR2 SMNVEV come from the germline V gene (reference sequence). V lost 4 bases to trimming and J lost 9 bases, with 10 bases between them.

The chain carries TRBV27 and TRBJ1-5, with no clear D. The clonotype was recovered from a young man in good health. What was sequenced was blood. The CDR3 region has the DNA TGTGCCAGCAGTTCCCCACCGGGGCCCCAGCATTTT. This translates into CASSSPPGPQHF.